This T cell receptor (beta chain) was obtained from a study of T cells in Graves' hyperthyroidism and ophthalmopathy. Overall study: The authors collected peripheral blood at initial diagnosis, before any treatment. Findings and limits, study-wide: Most expanded thyroid clonotypes above 0.001 recurred in blood.

TCR beta CDR3 regions were amplified from RNA. First-round RT-PCR targeting the TCR CDR3 was performed with the HTBI primer set. TCRdb recomputed calls from the multiplex PCR reads with MiXCR, one row per CDR3 protein. The profile shows some 270,000 distinct CDR3 sequences, roughly 13% of them singletons. V gave up 0 bases and J gave up 4 bases, with 13 bases separating them. The CDR3 length is 15 residues. The germline V gene has CDR1 SGHAT and CDR2 FQNNGV. At least ten counts were recorded for this clonotype. Its cognate antigen is unknown. The sequenced sample was blood. The TCR was taken from a middle-aged woman with Graves' hyperthyroidism. The chain employs TRBV11-2 and TRBJ2-7; D is unresolved. The CDR3 nucleotides read TGTGCCAGCAGCTTAGATCCGTACAGAGCATACGAGCAGTACTTC. Amino acid sequence: CASSLDPYRAYEQYF.